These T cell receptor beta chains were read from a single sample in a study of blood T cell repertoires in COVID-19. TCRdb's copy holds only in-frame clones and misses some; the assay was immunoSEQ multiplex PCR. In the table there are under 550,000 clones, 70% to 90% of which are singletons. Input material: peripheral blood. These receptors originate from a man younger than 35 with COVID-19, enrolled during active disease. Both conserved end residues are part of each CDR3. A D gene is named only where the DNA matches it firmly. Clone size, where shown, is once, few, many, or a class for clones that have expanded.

CDR3aa: CASSPGQGAEGYTF
CDR3nt: TGTGCCAGCAGCCCAGGACAGGGGGCGGAAGGCTACACCTTC
abundance: once
v_gene: TRBV3-1/TRBV3-2
len: 14
j_gene: TRBJ1-2
d_gene: TRBD1

CDR3aa: CASSLAHGGMHNEQFF
CDR3nt: TGCGCCAGCAGCCTGGCCCACGGGGGTATGCACAATGAGCAGTTCTTC
abundance: once
v_gene: TRBV5-1
len: 16
j_gene: TRBJ2-1
d_gene: NA

CDR3aa: CASSRSGTGGGTDTQYF
CDR3nt: TGCGCCAGCAGCCGATCCGGGACAGGAGGTGGCACAGATACGCAGTATTTT
abundance: NA
v_gene: TRBV4-1
len: 17
j_gene: TRBJ2-3
d_gene: TRBD1

CDR3aa: CASSLGGSRWNSPLHF
CDR3nt: TGCGCCAGCAGCTTGGGAGGGAGTCGTTGGAATTCACCCCTCCACTTT
abundance: NA
v_gene: TRBV5-1
len: 16
j_gene: TRBJ1-6
d_gene: NA

CDR3aa: CSVGGRANTGELFF
CDR3nt: TGCAGCGTTGGGGGGAGGGCGAACACCGGGGAGCTGTTTTTT
abundance: NA
v_gene: TRBV29-1
len: 14
j_gene: TRBJ2-2
d_gene: TRBD2

CDR3aa: CASSVTGTGQYGYTF
CDR3nt: TGTGCCAGCAGCGTGACCGGGACAGGGCAGTATGGCTACACCTTC
abundance: NA
v_gene: TRBV7-2
len: 15
j_gene: TRBJ1-2
d_gene: TRBD1

CDR3aa: CASSSRQGGEKLFF
CDR3nt: TGTGCCAGCAGCTCCCGACAGGGGGGTGAAAAACTGTTTTTT
abundance: few
v_gene: TRBV5-4
len: 14
j_gene: TRBJ1-4
d_gene: TRBD1

CDR3aa: CASSQESTGEQFF
CDR3nt: TGTGCCAGCAGCCAAGAATCGACGGGGGAGCAGTTCTTC
abundance: NA
v_gene: TRBV14
len: 13
j_gene: TRBJ2-1
d_gene: NA

CDR3aa: CASSRERDTEAFF
CDR3nt: TGCGCCAGCAGTCGGGAAAGGGACACTGAAGCTTTCTTT
abundance: NA
v_gene: TRBV10-1
len: 13
j_gene: TRBJ1-1
d_gene: NA

CDR3aa: CASSVGPSGNNEQFF
CDR3nt: TGTGCCAGCAGTGTCGGTCCTAGCGGGAACAATGAGCAGTTCTTC
abundance: NA
v_gene: TRBV2
len: 15
j_gene: TRBJ2-1
d_gene: TRBD2

CDR3aa: CASSSDRVETQYF
CDR3nt: TGTGCCAGCAGTTCCGACAGGGTGGAGACCCAGTACTTC
abundance: NA
v_gene: TRBV6-5
len: 13
j_gene: TRBJ2-5
d_gene: TRBD1

CDR3aa: CASSEALRGTGELFF
CDR3nt: TGTGCCAGCAGTGAAGCGCTCAGGGGAACCGGGGAGCTGTTTTTT
abundance: NA
v_gene: TRBV2
len: 15
j_gene: TRBJ2-2
d_gene: NA

CDR3aa: CASSFNGQGYEQYF
CDR3nt: TGTGCCAGCAGTTTTAATGGGCAGGGCTACGAGCAGTACTTC
abundance: NA
v_gene: TRBV28
len: 14
j_gene: TRBJ2-7
d_gene: NA

CDR3aa: CASSEGTATNYGYTF
CDR3nt: TGTGCCAGCAGTGAGGGGACAGCTACGAACTATGGCTACACCTTC
abundance: NA
v_gene: TRBV2
len: 15
j_gene: TRBJ1-2
d_gene: TRBD1

CDR3aa: CASSQDRSGQGEGTQYF
CDR3nt: TGTGCCAGCAGCCAAGACCGTTCGGGACAGGGGGAGGGGACCCAGTACTTC
abundance: NA
v_gene: TRBV4-2
len: 17
j_gene: TRBJ2-5
d_gene: TRBD1

CDR3aa: CASSPQPRRAGSEAFF
CDR3nt: TGTGCCAGCAGTCCACAGCCGAGAAGAGCGGGCTCTGAAGCTTTCTTT
abundance: NA
v_gene: TRBV6-6
len: 16
j_gene: TRBJ1-1
d_gene: NA

CDR3aa: CASSLETSYRETQYF
CDR3nt: TGTGCCAGCAGCTTGGAGACTAGCTACCGGGAGACCCAGTACTTC
abundance: NA
v_gene: TRBV5-4
len: 15
j_gene: TRBJ2-5
d_gene: TRBD2

CDR3aa: CASSPGTGEQYF
CDR3nt: TGTGCCAGCTCACCGGGCACAGGGGAGCAGTACTTC
abundance: NA
v_gene: TRBV18
len: 12
j_gene: TRBJ2-7
d_gene: NA

CDR3aa: CASSRGVGTNEKLFF
CDR3nt: TGTGCCAGCAGTCGTGGAGTGGGTACTAATGAAAAACTGTTTTTT
abundance: NA
v_gene: TRBV11-2
len: 15
j_gene: TRBJ1-4
d_gene: NA

CDR3aa: CSVLSGTGGELFF
CDR3nt: TGCAGCGTCCTTAGCGGGACGGGCGGGGAGCTGTTTTTT
abundance: NA
v_gene: TRBV29-1
len: 13
j_gene: TRBJ2-2
d_gene: TRBD2

CDR3aa: CASSVEGADGRGNEQFF
CDR3nt: TGTGCCAGCAGCGTAGAGGGGGCGGACGGGAGGGGTAATGAGCAGTTCTTC
abundance: NA
v_gene: TRBV9
len: 17
j_gene: TRBJ2-1
d_gene: NA

CDR3aa: CASSLVLVQSGVRQFF
CDR3nt: TGCGCCAGCAGCTTGGTTTTGGTACAATCGGGGGTAAGGCAGTTCTTC
abundance: NA
v_gene: TRBV5-1
len: 16
j_gene: TRBJ2-1
d_gene: NA

CDR3aa: CASSLAYWASYEQYF
CDR3nt: TGTGCCAGCAGCTTAGCCTATTGGGCCTCCTACGAGCAGTACTTC
abundance: few
v_gene: TRBV11-3
len: 15
j_gene: TRBJ2-7
d_gene: NA

CDR3aa: CASSEETTSKQPQHF
CDR3nt: TGTGCCAGCAGTGAGGAGACCACCAGTAAGCAGCCCCAGCATTTT
abundance: NA
v_gene: TRBV2
len: 15
j_gene: TRBJ1-5
d_gene: NA

CDR3aa: CASSLHKGAGTEAFF
CDR3nt: TGTGCCAGTAGTCTACACAAAGGGGCGGGGACTGAAGCTTTCTTT
abundance: NA
v_gene: TRBV19
len: 15
j_gene: TRBJ1-1
d_gene: NA

CDR3aa: CASSLWRTGSAQHF
CDR3nt: TGTGCCAGCAGCTTGTGGAGGACAGGGTCAGCCCAGCATTTT
abundance: NA
v_gene: TRBV5-6
len: 14
j_gene: TRBJ1-5
d_gene: TRBD1

CDR3aa: CASSFAGQLNTEAFF
CDR3nt: TGTGCCAGCAGTTTTGCGGGACAGCTAAACACTGAAGCTTTCTTT
abundance: NA
v_gene: TRBV28
len: 15
j_gene: TRBJ1-1
d_gene: TRBD1

CDR3aa: CASSFEAYNEQFF
CDR3nt: TGTGCCAGCAGCTTTGAGGCCTACAATGAGCAGTTCTTC
abundance: NA
v_gene: TRBV11-2
len: 13
j_gene: TRBJ2-1
d_gene: NA

CDR3aa: CASSYGGGQPQHF
CDR3nt: TGTGCCAGCAGTTACGGTGGGGGGCAGCCCCAGCATTTT
abundance: NA
v_gene: TRBV6-5
len: 13
j_gene: TRBJ1-5
d_gene: NA

CDR3aa: CASSTSGGETQYF
CDR3nt: TGTGCCAGCAGTACTAGCGGGGGGGAGACCCAGTACTTC
abundance: NA
v_gene: TRBV5-4
len: 13
j_gene: TRBJ2-5
d_gene: TRBD2

CDR3aa: CATSRGQGGGSNQPQHF
CDR3nt: TGTGCCACCAGCAGAGGTCAAGGGGGTGGATCAAATCAGCCCCAGCATTTT
abundance: NA
v_gene: TRBV15
len: 17
j_gene: TRBJ1-5
d_gene: NA

CDR3aa: CASSSQIGTDGYTF
CDR3nt: TGTGCCAGCAGCTCCCAAATCGGGACTGATGGCTACACCTTC
abundance: NA
v_gene: TRBV7-2
len: 14
j_gene: TRBJ1-2
d_gene: NA

CDR3aa: CASSYGPHTGELFF
CDR3nt: TGTGCCAGCAGTTACGGCCCACACACCGGGGAGCTGTTTTTT
abundance: NA
v_gene: TRBV6-5
len: 14
j_gene: TRBJ2-2
d_gene: NA

CDR3aa: CASSYQGVRGQETQYF
CDR3nt: TGTGCCAGCAGCTATCAGGGGGTGAGGGGCCAAGAGACCCAGTACTTC
abundance: once
v_gene: TRBV7-8
len: 16
j_gene: TRBJ2-5
d_gene: TRBD1

CDR3aa: CASSLGAGSTDTQYF
CDR3nt: TGTGCCAGCAGCTTGGGAGCAGGGAGCACAGATACGCAGTATTTT
abundance: NA
v_gene: TRBV5-4
len: 15
j_gene: TRBJ2-3
d_gene: NA

CDR3aa: CATSRDRGNTGELFF
CDR3nt: TGTGCCACCAGCAGGGACAGGGGGAACACCGGGGAGCTGTTTTTT
abundance: NA
v_gene: TRBV15
len: 15
j_gene: TRBJ2-2
d_gene: TRBD1

CDR3aa: CASSEDSSVNFYNEQFF
CDR3nt: TGCGCCAGCAGCGAGGATTCTAGCGTTAACTTCTACAATGAGCAGTTCTTC
abundance: NA
v_gene: TRBV5-1
len: 17
j_gene: TRBJ2-1
d_gene: NA

CDR3aa: CASRGDRGLLNGELFF
CDR3nt: TGCGCCAGCAGAGGGGACAGGGGGCTTTTAAACGGGGAGCTGTTTTTT
abundance: NA
v_gene: TRBV4-1
len: 16
j_gene: TRBJ2-2
d_gene: TRBD1

CDR3aa: CASSARERTYEQYF
CDR3nt: TGTGCCAGCAGCGCCCGGGAACGAACCTACGAGCAGTACTTC
abundance: NA
v_gene: TRBV21-1
len: 14
j_gene: TRBJ2-7
d_gene: NA

CDR3aa: CATLGGASYGYTF
CDR3nt: TGTGCCACCCTCGGGGGAGCTTCATATGGCTACACCTTC
abundance: NA
v_gene: TRBV27
len: 13
j_gene: TRBJ1-2
d_gene: NA

CDR3aa: CASSQPITSGRFEQFF
CDR3nt: TGCGCCAGCAGCCAACCAATAACTAGCGGGAGGTTTGAGCAGTTCTTC
abundance: NA
v_gene: TRBV4-1
len: 16
j_gene: TRBJ2-1
d_gene: TRBD2

CDR3aa: CASSLMTSWNEQFF
CDR3nt: TGCGCCAGCAGCTTGATGACTAGCTGGAATGAGCAGTTCTTC
abundance: NA
v_gene: TRBV5-1
len: 14
j_gene: TRBJ2-1
d_gene: TRBD2

CDR3aa: CASSEITVRGRDEQYF
CDR3nt: TGTGCCAGCAGTGAGATTACGGTCCGCGGGCGGGACGAGCAGTACTTC
abundance: NA
v_gene: TRBV2
len: 16
j_gene: TRBJ2-7
d_gene: NA

CDR3aa: CASTKRQGLNTEAFF
CDR3nt: TGTGCCAGCACCAAACGACAGGGCCTGAACACTGAAGCTTTCTTT
abundance: NA
v_gene: TRBV6-5
len: 15
j_gene: TRBJ1-1
d_gene: TRBD1

CDR3aa: CASTRGEDGQPQHF
CDR3nt: TGTGCCAGCACTCGGGGGGAAGACGGTCAGCCCCAGCATTTT
abundance: NA
v_gene: TRBV2
len: 14
j_gene: TRBJ1-5
d_gene: NA

CDR3aa: CASSVAVGGELFF
CDR3nt: TGCGCCAGCAGCGTCGCGGTGGGCGGGGAGCTGTTTTTT
abundance: NA
v_gene: TRBV5-1
len: 13
j_gene: TRBJ2-2
d_gene: NA

CDR3aa: CATSDLSSYEQYF
CDR3nt: TGTGCCACCAGTGATCTGTCCTCCTACGAGCAGTACTTC
abundance: NA
v_gene: TRBV24-1
len: 13
j_gene: TRBJ2-7
d_gene: NA

CDR3aa: CASSSLTLLAGLRYEQYF
CDR3nt: TGTGCCAGCAGCTCTTTGACGCTACTAGCGGGACTACGCTACGAGCAGTACTTC
abundance: NA
v_gene: TRBV5-6
len: 18
j_gene: TRBJ2-7
d_gene: TRBD2

CDR3aa: CSFRAGYGYTF
CDR3nt: TGCAGTTTTCGGGCGGGCTATGGCTACACCTTC
abundance: NA
v_gene: TRBV20-1
len: 11
j_gene: TRBJ1-2
d_gene: NA

CDR3aa: CASSLRGRPDEQYF
CDR3nt: TGCGCCAGCAGCTTGAGGGGGCGCCCCGACGAGCAGTACTTC
abundance: NA
v_gene: TRBV5-1
len: 14
j_gene: TRBJ2-7
d_gene: TRBD1

CDR3aa: CASSQGRPGELFF
CDR3nt: TGTGCCAGCAGCCAGGGGAGGCCCGGGGAGCTGTTTTTT
abundance: NA
v_gene: TRBV3-1/TRBV3-2
len: 13
j_gene: TRBJ2-2
d_gene: NA

CDR3aa: CASSLMTGGQETQYF
CDR3nt: TGTGCCAGCAGTTTAATGACAGGGGGGCAAGAGACCCAGTACTTC
abundance: NA
v_gene: TRBV6-5
len: 15
j_gene: TRBJ2-5
d_gene: TRBD1

CDR3aa: CASSLGGFYQPQHF
CDR3nt: TGTGCCAGCTCACTGGGGGGGTTTTATCAGCCCCAGCATTTT
abundance: NA
v_gene: TRBV7-2
len: 14
j_gene: TRBJ1-5
d_gene: NA

CDR3aa: CASSPLPPGLAGGNEQFF
CDR3nt: TGTGCCAGCTCACCACTACCTCCGGGACTAGCGGGGGGGAATGAGCAGTTCTTC
abundance: NA
v_gene: TRBV18
len: 18
j_gene: TRBJ2-1
d_gene: TRBD2

CDR3aa: CASSTRTGELFF
CDR3nt: TGTGCCAGCAGTACGAGGACCGGGGAGCTGTTTTTT
abundance: NA
v_gene: TRBV7-3
len: 12
j_gene: TRBJ2-2
d_gene: NA